A single sample gave rise to the 10 T cell receptor beta chains below, sequenced in a study of cytomegalovirus exposure and HLA in healthy donors. PCR used 60 Vbeta primers and 13 Jbeta primers. The protocol was immunoSEQ multiplex PCR, while the TCRdb copy is restricted to in-frame clones and leaves out a portion. Seen here are over 110,000 clones, about 80% observed once, and the top ten hold roughly 1.2%. The sequenced material came from PBMCs. Receptor source: a male donor in good health and CMV-seropositive.

The chain links TRBV5-1 to TRBJ2-7, with a tentative D call TRBD2 (5 bases). The CDR3 has 14 residues. Trimming took off 0 bases at V and 4 bases at J, with 11 bases between the two ends. Germline loops: CDR1 SGHRS, CDR2 YFSETQ. DNA for the CDR3: TGCGCCAGCAGCTTGGCCGGGGTAATGTACGAGCAGTACTTC. As protein: CASSLAGVMYEQYF. The full variable domain, completed using reference TRBV5-1 and TRBJ2-7, is KAGVTQTPRYLIKTRGQQVTLSCSPISGHRSVSWYQQTPGQGLQFLFEYFSETQRNKGNFPGRFSGRQFSNSRSEMNVSTLELGDSALYLCASSLAGVMYEQYFGPGTRLTVT.

The chain carries TRBV7-6 and TRBJ2-1; 12 nucleotides match TRBD2. This CDR3 region has 18 residues. The trim removed 1 base at V and 0 bases at J, leaving 4 bases unmatched. The germline CDR1 and CDR2 sequences are SGHVS and FNYEAQ. CDR3 sequence: CASSLGLAGVLSYNEQFF. CDR3 in DNA: TGTGCCAGCAGCTTAGGACTAGCGGGAGTCCTCTCCTACAATGAGCAGTTCTTC.

This clone has just a few counts. The chain has TRBV7-6 and TRBJ1-4; D possibly corresponds to TRBD1 (5 bases). The CDR3 has 15 residues. V was pared by 1 base and J by 4 bases, with 10 bases between. In germline, CDR1 is SGHVS, CDR2 FNYEAQ. CDR3 bases: TGTGCCAGCAGCTTAGAGCGGGGCTTTAATGAAAAACTGTTTTTT. The encoded protein is CASSLERGFNEKLFF.

The chain combines TRBV5-1 with TRBJ1-2; no definite D call. Trimming took off 4 bases at V and 6 bases at J, with 13 bases between the two ends. Germline V gene lookup returns CDR1 SGHRS and CDR2 YFSETQ. The CDR3 extends over 13 amino acids. This chain's CDR3 is CASSAGPGNGYTF. The CDR3 coding sequence is TGCGCCAGCAGCGCCGGCCCCGGGAATGGCTACACCTTC.

This clone was seen only once. The chain recombines TRBV11-1 with TRBJ2-7; D uncertain. Germline V gene data show CDR1 as SGHAT and CDR2 as FQDESV (reference sequence). The germline V and J ends were trimmed by 1 base and 0 bases, with 10 bases remaining between them. The CDR3 has 15 amino acids. The CDR3 loop is CASSLDHLSSYEQYF. The DNA of the CDR3 is TGTGCCAGCAGCTTAGACCACTTAAGCTCCTACGAGCAGTACTTC.

This rearrangement joins TRBV5-4 to TRBJ2-7; 12 bases align to TRBD2. Unmatched junction bases numbered 11, after V lost 4 bases and J lost 3 bases. CDR3 length: 17 amino acids. The germline V gene encodes CDR1 SGHNT and CDR2 YYREEE (reference sequence). CDR3: CASSHSSGGALYYEQYF. The CDR3, as DNA: TGTGCCAGCAGCCACTCTAGCGGGGGGGCCCTATACTACGAGCAGTACTTC.

As to this clone: This sample also contains other DNA sequences that code for the same CDR3. The rearrangement uses TRBV7-9 and TRBJ2-3; D is unresolved. Germline V gives CDR1 SEHNR, CDR2 FQNEAQ (reference sequence). Trimming cost V 5 bases and J 4 bases, with 13 bases left between them. The length of the CDR3 is 14 residues. The CDR3 DNA follows: TGTGCCAGCAGCGTTCCCGGGTCCTCAGATACGCAGTATTTT. It codes for CASSVPGSSDTQYF.

This chain uses TRBV9 with TRBJ2-1, with D unclear. Germline V gene lookup returns CDR1 SGDLS and CDR2 YYNGEE. V dropped 3 bases and J dropped 7 bases, with 5 bases sitting between them. The CDR3 has 11 residues. CDR3 nucleotides: TGTGCCAGCAGCGGTAGTAATGAGCAGTTCTTC. Residues: CASSGSNEQFF.

This clone was counted between two and nine times. V gene TRBV4-1 combines with J gene TRBJ2-2; possible D gene TRBD1, 6 bases. From germline, CDR1 is MGHRA and CDR2 YSYEKL. The CDR3 extends over 16 amino acids. V was cut by 4 bases and J by 0 bases, with 12 bases left in between. The chain's CDR3 is CASSPSRGANTGELFF. DNA of the CDR3: TGCGCCAGCAGCCCCTCCAGGGGCGCGAACACCGGGGAGCTGTTTTTT.

The chain has TRBV27 and TRBJ2-7; tentative D call: TRBD1 (5 bases). The germline V gene encodes CDR1 MNHEY and CDR2 SMNVEV (reference sequence). The CDR3 has 13 amino acids. V lost 2 bases and J lost 2, with 7 bases in between. CDR3 DNA sequence: TGTGCCAGCAGTTTAGGGGCACCCTACGAGCAGTACTTC. Translation gives CASSLGAPYEQYF.